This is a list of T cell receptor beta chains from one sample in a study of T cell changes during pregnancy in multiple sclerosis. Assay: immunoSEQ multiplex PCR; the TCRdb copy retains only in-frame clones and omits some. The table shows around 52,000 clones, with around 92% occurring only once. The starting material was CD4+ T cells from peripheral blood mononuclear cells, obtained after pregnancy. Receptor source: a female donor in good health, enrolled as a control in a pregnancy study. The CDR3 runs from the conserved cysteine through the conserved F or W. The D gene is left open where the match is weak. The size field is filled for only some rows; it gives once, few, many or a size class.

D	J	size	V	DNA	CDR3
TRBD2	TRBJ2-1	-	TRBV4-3	TGCGCCAGCAGCCAAGGATTAGCGGGGGGCCACAATGAGCAGTTCTTC	CASSQGLAGGHNEQFF
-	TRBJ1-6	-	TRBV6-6	TGTGCCAGCAGTTCCCTCAGAACAGGCCCCAATTCACCCCTCCACTTT	CASSSLRTGPNSPLHF
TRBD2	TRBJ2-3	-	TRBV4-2	TGTGCCAGCAGCCCGAGCGGGGGTTCCTCAGGGGATACGCAGTATTTT	CASSPSGGSSGDTQYF
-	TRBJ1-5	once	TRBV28	TGTGCCAGCAGTGGGACACTTGTTCAGCCCCAGCATTTT	CASSGTLVQPQHF
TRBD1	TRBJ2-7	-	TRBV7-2	TGTGCCAGCAGACCTAATAGGGGGCGCCTCTCCTACGAGCAGTACTTC	CASRPNRGRLSYEQYF
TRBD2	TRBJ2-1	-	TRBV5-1	TGCGCCAGCAGCTCCACTAGCGGGGGTTACAATGAGCAGTTCTTC	CASSSTSGGYNEQFF
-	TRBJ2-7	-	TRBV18	TGTGCCAGCTCACCAAGCAGGACCTACGAGCAGTACTTC	CASSPSRTYEQYF
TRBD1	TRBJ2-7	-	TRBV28	TGTGCCAGCCTGCCCGGGACAGGGGGTTACGAGCAGTACTTC	CASLPGTGGYEQYF
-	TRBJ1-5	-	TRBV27	TGTGCCAGCAAGGAGACAGGTAATAGCAATCAGCCCCAGCATTTT	CASKETGNSNQPQHF
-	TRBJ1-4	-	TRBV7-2	TGTGCCAGCAGCTTATCCGTCACTCAGGGCCGCCTGTTTTTT	CASSLSVTQGRLFF
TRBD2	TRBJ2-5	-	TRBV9	TGTGCCAGCAGCTTCAGCGGGGGGGCCCAAGAGACCCAGTACTTC	CASSFSGGAQETQYF
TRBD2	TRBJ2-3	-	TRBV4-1	TGCGCCAGCAGCGAGCAGCGGGGGGGCAGGGGTACGCAGTATTTT	CASSEQRGGRGTQYF
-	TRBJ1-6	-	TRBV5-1	TGCGCCAGCAGCTCTCTCGGTTCCTATAATTCACCCCTCCACTTT	CASSSLGSYNSPLHF
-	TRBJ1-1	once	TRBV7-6	TGTGCCAGCAGCTTAGGGCGCGGAGTTGAAGCTTTCTTT	CASSLGRGVEAFF
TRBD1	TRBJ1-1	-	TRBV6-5	TGTGCCAGCAGTCCCCCTACAGGGGTGAACACTGAAGCTTTCTTT	CASSPPTGVNTEAFF
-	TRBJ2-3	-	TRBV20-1	TGCAGTGCTAGGGACATTCCACGGCAGTATTTT	CSARDIPRQYF
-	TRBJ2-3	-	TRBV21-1	TGTGCCACCGCCCGGGACAGGGAACGCACAGATACGCAGTATTTT	CATARDRERTDTQYF
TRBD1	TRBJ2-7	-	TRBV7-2	TGTGCCAGCAGCTCGCAACAGGGGGGAAGCTACGAGCAGTACTTC	CASSSQQGGSYEQYF
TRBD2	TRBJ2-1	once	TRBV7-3	TGTGCCAGCAGCTGGCGGGGGGACAATGAGCAGTTCTTC	CASSWRGDNEQFF
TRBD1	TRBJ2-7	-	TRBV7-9	TGTGCCAGCAGCCCGAGGGGACAGGGGGCTAGCGAGCAGTACTTC	CASSPRGQGASEQYF
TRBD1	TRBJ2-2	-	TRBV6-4	TGTGCCAGCAGGCCCACAGGGGGAACCGGGGAGCTGTTTTTT	CASRPTGGTGELFF
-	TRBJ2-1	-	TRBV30	TGTGCCTGGGAGCGCGCCTACAATGAGCAGTTCTTC	CAWERAYNEQFF
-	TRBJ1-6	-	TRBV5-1	TGCGCCAGCAAAACCGGACAGAGTAATTCACCCCTCCACTTT	CASKTGQSNSPLHF
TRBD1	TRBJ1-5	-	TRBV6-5	TGTGCCAGCAGTCCGCGGACAGGGGATCAGCCCCAGCATTTT	CASSPRTGDQPQHF
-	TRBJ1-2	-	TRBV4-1	TGCGCCAGCAGCCAAGAATCTACAGGAGCCGGGGGGTACACCTTC	CASSQESTGAGGYTF
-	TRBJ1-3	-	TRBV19	TGTGCCAGCTATTCAGGGAGGAGCTCTGGAAACACCATATATTTT	CASYSGRSSGNTIYF
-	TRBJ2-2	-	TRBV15	TGTGCCACCAGCAGAGCGCCGGAGGCCGGGGAGCTGTTTTTT	CATSRAPEAGELFF
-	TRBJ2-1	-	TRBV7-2	TGTGCCAGCAGCTTAGGCAGGGTCAATGAGCAGTTCTTC	CASSLGRVNEQFF
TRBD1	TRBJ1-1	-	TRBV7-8	TGTGCCAGCAGCTTAGTGCACAGGGGATCCACTGAAGCTTTCTTT	CASSLVHRGSTEAFF
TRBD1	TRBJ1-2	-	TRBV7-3	TGTGCCAGCAGCCTCTGGGCAGGGGGAATGGGTGGCTACACCTTC	CASSLWAGGMGGYTF
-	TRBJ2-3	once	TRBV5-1	TGCGCCAGCAGCCGCGAGCACCCAGATACGCAGTATTTT	CASSREHPDTQYF
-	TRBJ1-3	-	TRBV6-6	TGTGCCAGCAGCGAACGGGTGGTGGCTGGAAACACCATATATTTT	CASSERVVAGNTIYF
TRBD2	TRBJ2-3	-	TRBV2	TGTGCCAGTAAACTAGCGGGGGGGCAAGGTACGCAGTATTTT	CASKLAGGQGTQYF
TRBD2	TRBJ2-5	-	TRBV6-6	TGTGCCAGCAGTCTTACTAGCGGGGGCCCCCAGACCCAGTACTTC	CASSLTSGGPQTQYF
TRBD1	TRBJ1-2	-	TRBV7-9	TGTGCCAGCAGCTTAGCCCTTAGTAATACAGGGGGCAGTGGCTACACCTTC	CASSLALSNTGGSGYTF
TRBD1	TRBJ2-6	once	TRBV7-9	TGTGCCAGCAGCCCAGCCCCGGGACAGGGGGCGGGTGGGGCCAACGTCCTGACTTTC	CASSPAPGQGAGGANVLTF
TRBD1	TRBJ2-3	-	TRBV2	TGTGCCAGCAGCCTAGGACAGGGGGAGTATTTT	CASSLGQGEYF
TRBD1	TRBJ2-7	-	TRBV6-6	TGTGCCAGCAGTCGGGACAGGGTTTCCTACGAGCAGTACTTC	CASSRDRVSYEQYF
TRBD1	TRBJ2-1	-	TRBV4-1	TGCGCCAGCAGCTCCCGGGGCGGACAGGGGGGGGACAATGAGCAGTTCTTC	CASSSRGGQGGDNEQFF
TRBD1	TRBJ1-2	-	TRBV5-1	TGCGCCAGCAGCTTGGGACAGGGGGTCTATGGCTACACCTTC	CASSLGQGVYGYTF
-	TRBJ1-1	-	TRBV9	TGTGCCAGCAGCGCGGGAAGGACCCCCCTGAACACTGAAGCTTTCTTT	CASSAGRTPLNTEAFF
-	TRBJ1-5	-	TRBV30	TGTGCCTGGAGTCCGCCGGGGGGAGAGCCCCAGCATTTT	CAWSPPGGEPQHF
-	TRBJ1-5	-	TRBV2	TGTGCCAGCACACGACAGGCTAATCAGCCCCAGCATTTT	CASTRQANQPQHF
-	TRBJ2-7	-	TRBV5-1	TGCGCCAGCAGCCCCGGTCGAGCAGGGGAGGAGCAGTACTTC	CASSPGRAGEEQYF
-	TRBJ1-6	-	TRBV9	TGTGCCAGCAGCTCCCGGTCGGGGATTAATTCACCCCTCCACTTT	CASSSRSGINSPLHF
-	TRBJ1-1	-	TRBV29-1	TGCAGCGTATGGCAGGATGAGAACACTGAAGCTTTCTTT	CSVWQDENTEAFF
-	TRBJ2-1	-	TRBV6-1	TGTGCCAGCAGTCGGACAGTTAATGAGCAGTTCTTC	CASSRTVNEQFF
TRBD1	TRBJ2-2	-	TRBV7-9	TGTGCCAGCAGCGTAAGGGGACAGGGTCCAACCGGGGAGCTGTTTTTT	CASSVRGQGPTGELFF
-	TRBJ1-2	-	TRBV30	TGTGCCTGCAATTCGGACTATGGCTACACCTTC	CACNSDYGYTF
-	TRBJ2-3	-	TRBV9	TGTGCCAGCAGCTTTCGGACTGGCGGATACACAGATACGCAGTATTTT	CASSFRTGGYTDTQYF
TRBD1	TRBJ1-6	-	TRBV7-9	TGTGCCAGCAGCTTAGTGACAGGGAAATCACCCCTCCACTTT	CASSLVTGKSPLHF
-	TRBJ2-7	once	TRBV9	TGTGCCAGCAAACACGAGGACTTCCACGAGCAGTACTTC	CASKHEDFHEQYF
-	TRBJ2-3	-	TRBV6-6	TGTGCCAGCAGTTACGGGACATACACAGATACGCAGTATTTT	CASSYGTYTDTQYF
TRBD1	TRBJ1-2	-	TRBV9	TGTGCCAGCAGCGTAGCAGGGGGCGGTTATGGCTACACCTTC	CASSVAGGGYGYTF
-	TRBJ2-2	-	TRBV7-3	TGTGCCAGCAGCTTAAACTCGTACAGGTCCGAGCTGTTTTTT	CASSLNSYRSELFF
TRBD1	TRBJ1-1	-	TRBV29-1	TGCAGCGGGAACAGGGGAGTCACTGAAGCTTTCTTT	CSGNRGVTEAFF
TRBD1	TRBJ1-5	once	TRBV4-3	TGCGCCAGCAGCCAAGCCAACAGGGGGGATCAGCCCCAGCATTTT	CASSQANRGDQPQHF
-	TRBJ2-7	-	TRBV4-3	TGCGCCAGCAGCCAAGAGGGAGGCCAAACCTACGAGCAGTACTTC	CASSQEGGQTYEQYF
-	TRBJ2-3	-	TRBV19	TGTGCCAGTAGTATCGGACAACCGACAGATACGCAGTATTTT	CASSIGQPTDTQYF